This record covers a single T cell receptor beta chain. The specificity of this receptor is unknown. One base away there is no much larger clone; base qualities are not given. The data derive from a study of T cells generated in artificial thymic organoids (TCRdb year 2017). Notes on the research overall: The study compared the TCR alpha and beta CDR3 repertoires of CD8 single positive T cells derived from in vitro artificial thymic organoids against those of naive CD8 T cells from thymus and peripheral blood. Displayed repertoire sequencing data were described as representative of three independent experiments.

To build artificial thymic organoids, human HSPCs were aggregated with MS5 murine stromal cells transduced with human DLL1, and the aggregates were cultured at an air-liquid interface. Organoids were seeded with FACS-purified CD34+CD3- hematopoietic stem and progenitor cells depleted of residual T cells. The organoids were grown in serum-free RB27 medium, which consisted of RPMI 1640 supplemented with B27, FLT3L, IL-7 and ascorbic acid. Prior to RNA extraction, CD3+TCRalphabeta+CD8 single positive T cells from organoids and thymus were isolated by FACS sorting. For each sample, total RNA was purified from 40,000 to 200,000 sorted cells using the RNeasy Micro kit, and RNA quality was checked on an Agilent RNA 6000 Nano chip. Study-level results and caveats: CD8 single positive T cells derived from organoids showed physiological TCR clonotype diversity comparable to the diversity seen in thymic and blood naive CD8 T cells. No skewed Valpha or Vbeta usage appeared in organoid-derived T cells, arguing against dominance of unconventional lineages or clonal expansions.

Separate semi-nested PCR amplifications were run for the TCRalpha and TCRbeta libraries, using Advantage 2 and reverse primers located in the TRAC or TRBC constant regions. The amount of total RNA going into first-strand cDNA synthesis ranged between 3.5 and 500 ng. TCR cDNA libraries were made by 5'-RACE with the SMARTer PCR cDNA Synthesis kit, using a poly-dT primer for first-strand synthesis. Semi-nested constant-region reverse primers carried 5-nucleotide sample-specific barcodes, and products were cleaned with the Zymo DNA Clean and Concentrator-5 kit. Pools of up to ten barcoded samples were ligated to Illumina adaptors and sequenced on an Illumina MiSeq as 2 x 150 bp paired-end reads. In the source study's methods: Demultiplexed reads were aligned using BLAT against a custom library containing all human TRAV, TRAJ, TRBV, TRBD and TRBJ combinations from IMGT. The best BLAT hits were picked using pslCDnaFilter (-maxAligns=1, -ignoreIntrons), and custom Perl scripts were used to calculate clonotype frequencies. The public reads were reprocessed in TCRdb via fastp at Q25 and MiXCR, keeping in-frame beta chains. CDR3 protein duplicates are merged, each entry listing the most common genes and DNA. The V and J calls follow TCRdb's processing rather than the paper's. The sample table shows some 7,200 distinct CDR3 sequences, and about 24% are seen once. Approximately 3.3% of the sample rests with the top ten.

Spanning cysteine to phenylalanine, the CDR3 consists of 13 amino acids. Kept here is only the CDR3 DNA, which spans 39 bases and is read in frame from base 1. Deletion took 0 bases off V and 9 bases off J, with a span of 7 bases between the germline ends. CDR1 is given as SGHDT and CDR2 as YYEEEE, both from the germline V gene. The chain couples TRBV5-6 to TRBJ1-6, with the identity of the D gene unclear. This receptor was obtained from a human donor who gave cord blood stem cells for thymic organoid culture, a cardiac surgery patient who gave postnatal thymus, or a blood donor (not recorded which). Sequenced material: naive CD8+ T cells grown in artificial thymic organoids from cord blood stem and progenitor cells. The cell subset or site label for this specimen denotes: CD3+TCRalphabeta+CD8SP T cells; for blood, CD45RO-CCR7+ naive CD8+ T cells. The sequenced DNA: TGTGCCAGCAGCTTGGATAGGCTTTCACCCCTCCACTTT. This sequence encodes CASSLDRLSPLHF.